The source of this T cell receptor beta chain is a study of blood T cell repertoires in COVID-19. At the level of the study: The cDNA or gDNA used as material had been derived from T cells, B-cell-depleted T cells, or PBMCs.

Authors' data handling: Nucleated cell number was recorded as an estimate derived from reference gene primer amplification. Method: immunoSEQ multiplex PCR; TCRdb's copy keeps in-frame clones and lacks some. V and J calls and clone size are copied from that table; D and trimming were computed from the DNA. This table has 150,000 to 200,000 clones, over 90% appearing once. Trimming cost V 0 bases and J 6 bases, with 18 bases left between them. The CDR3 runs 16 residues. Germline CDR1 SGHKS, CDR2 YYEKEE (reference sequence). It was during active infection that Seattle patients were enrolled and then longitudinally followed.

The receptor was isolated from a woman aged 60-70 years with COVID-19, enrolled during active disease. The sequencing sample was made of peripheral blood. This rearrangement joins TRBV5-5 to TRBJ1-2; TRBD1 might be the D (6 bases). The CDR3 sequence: CASSLARLQGGDGYTF. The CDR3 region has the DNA TGTGCCAGCAGCTTGGCTCGGCTACAGGGCGGTGATGGCTACACCTTC.